The subject of this entry is one T cell receptor beta chain. These data belong to a study of blood T cell repertoires in COVID-19. Looking at the study overall: Samples of COVID-19 (acute and convalescent) were obtained from the United States, Italy and Spain. PBMCs, B-cell-depleted T cells, or T cells were the source of the cDNA or gDNA that made up the material.

Donors in Cohort 3 who had recovered were those with two negative PCRs, healthcare professional clearance, or resolution of their symptoms. CDR3 size: 15 residues. Clones were read by immunoSEQ multiplex PCR, and TCRdb kept only the in-frame ones, dropping some. Of under 150,000 clones in the sample, around 88% were seen once. The gene calls are TRBV21-1 and TRBJ1-6; the table's D call, TRBD1, was not checked against the DNA. TRBV21-1 is deemed a pseudogene. The material sequenced was PBMCs or T cells enriched from blood (not recorded which). The source of this sequence is a woman between 50 and 59 years old who had recovered from COVID-19. This chain's CDR3 is CASSRQTGCSSPLHF. For the CDR3, the DNA is TGTGCCAGCAGCAGGCAGACAGGGTGTAGTTCACCCCTCCACTTT.